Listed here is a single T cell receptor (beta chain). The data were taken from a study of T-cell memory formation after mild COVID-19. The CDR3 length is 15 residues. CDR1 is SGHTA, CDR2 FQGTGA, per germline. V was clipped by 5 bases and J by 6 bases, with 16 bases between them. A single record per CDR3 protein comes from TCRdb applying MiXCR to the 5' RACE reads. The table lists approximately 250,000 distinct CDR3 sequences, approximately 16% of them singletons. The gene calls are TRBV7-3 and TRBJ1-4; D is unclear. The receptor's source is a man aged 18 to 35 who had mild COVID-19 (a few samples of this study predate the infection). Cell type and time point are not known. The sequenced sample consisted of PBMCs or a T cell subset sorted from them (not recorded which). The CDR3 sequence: CASSPTGGHHEKLFF. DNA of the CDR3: TGTGCCAGCAGCCCCACGGGAGGGCATCATGAAAAACTGTTTTTT.